Listed below are T cell receptor beta chains from one sample, sequenced in a study of cytomegalovirus exposure and HLA in healthy donors. The protocol was immunoSEQ multiplex PCR, while the TCRdb copy is restricted to in-frame clones and leaves out a portion. The data hold approximately 60,000 clones, with about 90% observed a single time. Sequenced material: PBMCs. The receptors were sampled from a woman between 18 and 29 years old in good health and CMV-seronegative. CDR3s include the opening cysteine and the closing phenylalanine or tryptophan. A D gene is named only where the DNA matches it firmly. Not all rows give a size; the values are once, few, many and, for expanded clones, a class.

cdr3_nt: TGTGCCACCAGCAGGTACAGGGGAATGAACACTGAAGCTTTCTTT; cdr3_aa: CATSRYRGMNTEAFF; clone_size: .; d_call: TRBD1; j_call: TRBJ1-1; v_call: TRBV15
cdr3_nt: TGTGCCACCAGCAGAGAGAGAAATCTCAGGGTCACAGATACGCAGTATTTT; cdr3_aa: CATSRERNLRVTDTQYF; clone_size: .; d_call: .; j_call: TRBJ2-3; v_call: TRBV15
cdr3_nt: TGTGCCAGCAGCTCGCCCGGTGGGGCTTATGGCTACACCTTC; cdr3_aa: CASSSPGGAYGYTF; clone_size: .; d_call: .; j_call: TRBJ1-2; v_call: TRBV9
cdr3_nt: TGTGCCAGCAGCTTACAGGGTATGAACACTGAAGCTTTCTTT; cdr3_aa: CASSLQGMNTEAFF; clone_size: .; d_call: .; j_call: TRBJ1-1; v_call: TRBV2
cdr3_nt: TGTGCCAGCAGCTTAGATGGGGGGGAGACCCAGTACTTC; cdr3_aa: CASSLDGGETQYF; clone_size: .; d_call: .; j_call: TRBJ2-5; v_call: TRBV13
cdr3_nt: TGCGCCAGCAGCCAACTTACTGGAGCGGAATCCTACAATGAGCAGTTCTTC; cdr3_aa: CASSQLTGAESYNEQFF; clone_size: .; d_call: .; j_call: TRBJ2-1; v_call: TRBV4-1
cdr3_nt: TGTGCCAGCAGCTTAACCGGGAGCACAGATACGCAGTATTTT; cdr3_aa: CASSLTGSTDTQYF; clone_size: .; d_call: .; j_call: TRBJ2-3; v_call: TRBV7-3
cdr3_nt: TGTGCCAGCAGTTACCTGGCGGGGAGGGACACTGAAGCTTTCTTT; cdr3_aa: CASSYLAGRDTEAFF; clone_size: .; d_call: .; j_call: TRBJ1-1; v_call: TRBV6-6
cdr3_nt: TGTGCCAGTTCCGACAGGGGCATGACGGATACGCAGTATTTT; cdr3_aa: CASSDRGMTDTQYF; clone_size: .; d_call: TRBD1; j_call: TRBJ2-3; v_call: TRBV19
cdr3_nt: TGTGCCAGTAGGGGGAGGGCGACAGTGAACACTGAAGCTTTCTTT; cdr3_aa: CASRGRATVNTEAFF; clone_size: .; d_call: .; j_call: TRBJ1-1; v_call: TRBV19
cdr3_nt: TGTGCCTTGCGGGTAGCCACTGAAGCTTTCTTT; cdr3_aa: CALRVATEAFF; clone_size: .; d_call: .; j_call: TRBJ1-1; v_call: TRBV6-1
cdr3_nt: TGTGCCAGCAGTCTAAGGGGGGGTATATACGGGGACTTATACTCCTACAATGAGCAGTTCTTC; cdr3_aa: CASSLRGGIYGDLYSYNEQFF; clone_size: .; d_call: .; j_call: TRBJ2-1; v_call: TRBV27
cdr3_nt: TGTGCCAGCAGTACTAGCGGGACAAACAATGAGCAGTTCTTC; cdr3_aa: CASSTSGTNNEQFF; clone_size: .; d_call: TRBD2; j_call: TRBJ2-1; v_call: TRBV6-4
cdr3_nt: TGTGCCAGCAGCAATGGGACTAGCGGGAGTTTCTACGAGCAGTACTTC; cdr3_aa: CASSNGTSGSFYEQYF; clone_size: .; d_call: TRBD2; j_call: TRBJ2-7; v_call: TRBV11-3
cdr3_nt: TGTGCCAGCAGTTCCTGGGGCTCGTCGGGCTACACCTTC; cdr3_aa: CASSSWGSSGYTF; clone_size: .; d_call: .; j_call: TRBJ1-2; v_call: TRBV27
cdr3_nt: TGCAGCGTTGAAGAACGGGACTATGGCTACACCTTC; cdr3_aa: CSVEERDYGYTF; clone_size: .; d_call: .; j_call: TRBJ1-2; v_call: TRBV29-1
cdr3_nt: TGTGCCAGCAGTGAAAGATCGGGCAGGGTGAACACTGAAGCTTTCTTT; cdr3_aa: CASSERSGRVNTEAFF; clone_size: .; d_call: .; j_call: TRBJ1-1; v_call: TRBV6-1
cdr3_nt: TGCGCCAGCAGCCAAGGACGGGGGGATCAGCCCCAGCATTTC; cdr3_aa: CASSQGRGDQPQHF; clone_size: .; d_call: .; j_call: TRBJ1-5; v_call: TRBV4-1
cdr3_nt: TGTGCCAGCAGCGCACCAGGGGGAACTAATGAAAAACTGTTTTTT; cdr3_aa: CASSAPGGTNEKLFF; clone_size: .; d_call: TRBD1; j_call: TRBJ1-4; v_call: TRBV6-5
cdr3_nt: TGTGCCAGCAGACTTGGACACTCTGGAAACACCATATATTTT; cdr3_aa: CASRLGHSGNTIYF; clone_size: .; d_call: .; j_call: TRBJ1-3; v_call: TRBV6-5
cdr3_nt: TGTGCCAGCAGCGCCGATGGTAGCTCCTACAATGAGCAGTTCTTC; cdr3_aa: CASSADGSSYNEQFF; clone_size: .; d_call: .; j_call: TRBJ2-1; v_call: TRBV9
cdr3_nt: TGTGCCAGCAGTTACTCGAAAGGCGGATACTACGAGCAGTACTTC; cdr3_aa: CASSYSKGGYYEQYF; clone_size: once; d_call: .; j_call: TRBJ2-7; v_call: TRBV6-5
cdr3_nt: TGTGCCAGCAGCTTGTATCAAGCCCGGGGGACCGGTGAGCAGTTCTTC; cdr3_aa: CASSLYQARGTGEQFF; clone_size: .; d_call: .; j_call: TRBJ2-1; v_call: TRBV5-8
cdr3_nt: TGTGCCAGCAGTCCGGGGACTAGCGGGAGTCTTAATGAGCAGTTCTTC; cdr3_aa: CASSPGTSGSLNEQFF; clone_size: .; d_call: TRBD2; j_call: TRBJ2-1; v_call: TRBV27
cdr3_nt: TGTGCCAGCGACGGACTAGCGGGGGGTTCTGGTACGCAGTATTTT; cdr3_aa: CASDGLAGGSGTQYF; clone_size: .; d_call: TRBD2; j_call: TRBJ2-3; v_call: TRBV6-1
cdr3_nt: TGCGCCAGCAGTGATGGGTCCGGGGATCAGGGGGTCACAGATACGCAGTATTTT; cdr3_aa: CASSDGSGDQGVTDTQYF; clone_size: .; d_call: TRBD1; j_call: TRBJ2-3; v_call: TRBV10-1
cdr3_nt: TGTGCCAGCAGCTTATCATGGGGGGGACTCAAAGACGAGCAGTACTTC; cdr3_aa: CASSLSWGGLKDEQYF; clone_size: once; d_call: TRBD2; j_call: TRBJ2-7; v_call: TRBV7-9
cdr3_nt: TGTGCCAGCAGCGAGGGGACAGGGGGTGACTATGGCTACACCTTC; cdr3_aa: CASSEGTGGDYGYTF; clone_size: .; d_call: TRBD1; j_call: TRBJ1-2; v_call: TRBV7-2
cdr3_nt: TGTGCCAGCAGCAAAATGGCTACAGCTCAACTGTTTTTT; cdr3_aa: CASSKMATAQLFF; clone_size: .; d_call: .; j_call: TRBJ1-4; v_call: TRBV21-1
cdr3_nt: TGTGCCAGCAGTTTTGACAGGGGGTCCACTGAAGCTTTCTTT; cdr3_aa: CASSFDRGSTEAFF; clone_size: .; d_call: TRBD1; j_call: TRBJ1-1; v_call: TRBV27
cdr3_nt: TGTGCCAGCAGTTTAACTAGCGGGAGCCGCGAGCAGTACTTC; cdr3_aa: CASSLTSGSREQYF; clone_size: .; d_call: TRBD2; j_call: TRBJ2-7; v_call: TRBV28
cdr3_nt: TGTGCCAGCAGCCAAGATCGGGGGAAAGGGAACAATGAGCAGTTCTTC; cdr3_aa: CASSQDRGKGNNEQFF; clone_size: .; d_call: .; j_call: TRBJ2-1; v_call: TRBV4-2
cdr3_nt: TGCGCCAGCAGTCTCCACCGACACACAGAGTCCCGTCTTGGCTATGGCTACACCTTC; cdr3_aa: CASSLHRHTESRLGYGYTF; clone_size: .; d_call: .; j_call: TRBJ1-2; v_call: TRBV23-1
cdr3_nt: TGTGCCAGCAGTCCCGCAGGGCTCGGCACAGATACGCAGTATTTT; cdr3_aa: CASSPAGLGTDTQYF; clone_size: .; d_call: .; j_call: TRBJ2-3; v_call: TRBV28
cdr3_nt: TGCGCCAGCAGCCAGGTCAGGGGACTAGCGGGGGGAGCGAACACCGGGGAGCTGTTTTTT; cdr3_aa: CASSQVRGLAGGANTGELFF; clone_size: .; d_call: TRBD2; j_call: TRBJ2-2; v_call: TRBV4-1
cdr3_nt: TGTGCCAGCAGCTTACCCGGACAGACTGAAGCTTTCTTT; cdr3_aa: CASSLPGQTEAFF; clone_size: .; d_call: .; j_call: TRBJ1-1; v_call: TRBV7-9
cdr3_nt: TGTGCCAGCAGTCAAACCAAAGTAGCGGGAGACGGGGAGCTGTTTTTT; cdr3_aa: CASSQTKVAGDGELFF; clone_size: .; d_call: TRBD2; j_call: TRBJ2-2; v_call: TRBV25-1
cdr3_nt: TGTGCTAGTGGCCTGGACAGGGGGCGAAAAAATGAGCAGTTCTTC; cdr3_aa: CASGLDRGRKNEQFF; clone_size: .; d_call: TRBD1; j_call: TRBJ2-1; v_call: TRBV12-5
cdr3_nt: TGTGCCAGCCGAACTAGCGGGGGAGCTCTCTACGAGCAGTACTTC; cdr3_aa: CASRTSGGALYEQYF; clone_size: .; d_call: TRBD2; j_call: TRBJ2-7; v_call: TRBV28